This entry features one TCR beta chain sequence. Everyone who took part was roughly 18 to 95 years old, and they came from 24 US areas. Up to 2 weeks before entering the study, exposed participants had met a COVID-19 case. These data are taken from a study of blood T cell repertoires in COVID-19. About the study: Acute and convalescent COVID-19 specimens originated in the United States, Italy and Spain. Sources were T cells, B-cell-depleted T cells, or PBMCs; the material itself was cDNA or gDNA.

CDR1 is MNHNS, CDR2 SASEGT, per germline. The V and J ends lost 1 base and 4 bases respectively, with 11 bases between them. The CDR3 extends over 15 amino acids. Sequenced by immunoSEQ multiplex PCR; TCRdb stores in-frame clones only, minus some. The data hold fewer than 250,000 clones, with around four fifths observed a single time. The TCR sequence derives from a woman between 45 and 60 years old who had been exposed to COVID-19. The gene calls are TRBV6-1 and TRBJ2-1; no firm D call. The sample taken for sequencing was PBMCs or T cells enriched from blood (not recorded which). The CDR3 DNA sequence: TGTGCCAGCAGTGAAGTGTCGGGTACTTACAATGAGCAGTTCTTC. This translates into CASSEVSGTYNEQFF.